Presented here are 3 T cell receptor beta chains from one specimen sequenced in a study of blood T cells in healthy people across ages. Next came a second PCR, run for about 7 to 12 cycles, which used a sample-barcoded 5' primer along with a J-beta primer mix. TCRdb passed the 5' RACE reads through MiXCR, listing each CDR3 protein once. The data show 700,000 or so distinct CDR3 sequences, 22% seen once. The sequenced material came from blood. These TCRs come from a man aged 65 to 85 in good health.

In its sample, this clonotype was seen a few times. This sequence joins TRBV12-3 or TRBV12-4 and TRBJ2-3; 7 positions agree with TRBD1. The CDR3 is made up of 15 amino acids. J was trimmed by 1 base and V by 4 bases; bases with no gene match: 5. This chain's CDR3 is CASSYLGTGTDTQYF. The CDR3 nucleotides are TGTGCCAGCAGTTACCTGGGGACAGGCACAGATACGCAGTATTTT.

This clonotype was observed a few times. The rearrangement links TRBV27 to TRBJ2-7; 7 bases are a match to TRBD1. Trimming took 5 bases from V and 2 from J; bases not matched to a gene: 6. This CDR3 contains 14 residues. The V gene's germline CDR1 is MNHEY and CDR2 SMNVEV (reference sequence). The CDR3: CASSTDRAAYEQYF. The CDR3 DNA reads TGTGCCAGCAGTACCGACAGGGCGGCCTACGAGCAGTACTTC.

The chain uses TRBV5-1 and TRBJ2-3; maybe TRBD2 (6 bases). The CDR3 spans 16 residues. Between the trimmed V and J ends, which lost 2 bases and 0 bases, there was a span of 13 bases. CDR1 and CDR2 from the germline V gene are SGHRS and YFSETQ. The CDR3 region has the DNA TGCGCCAGCAGCTTTGGCGGGGCACCAAGCACAGATACGCAGTATTTT. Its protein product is CASSFGGAPSTDTQYF.